The text below deals with one TCR beta chain. Antigen specificity is unknown. One heparinised draw, averaging about 110 mL, was taken per donor. This sample is drawn from a study of beta chain features in type 1 diabetes. Study at large: Comparable age, gender and cell yields were observed in patients relative to healthy donors. All samples combined gave under 110,000,000 sorted cells for examination.

The CDR3 has 14 residues. Germline CDR1 is MNHNS and CDR2 is SASEGT. Trimming pared 4 bases from V and 5 bases from J, leaving 15 bases between. Sequencing targeted expressed TCRB transcripts, as all isolated RNA had been reverse transcribed. Clones were read by immunoSEQ multiplex PCR, and TCRdb kept only the in-frame ones, dropping some. The data hold around 260,000 clones, with roughly a quarter observed a single time. Study-level findings and limits: In cDNA sequencing, cells with high TCR expression could be over-represented. When Type 1 diabetes patients were examined, their TCRB CDR3s proved moderately but significantly shorter in all four CD4+ subsets.

This rearrangement joins TRBV6-1 to TRBJ2-7, with D maybe TRBD2 (6 bases). This receptor was taken from a young woman with type 1 diabetes. The specimen sequenced was naive CD4+ T cells from blood. CDR3 DNA sequence: TGTGCCAGCAGTGGTTCGGGCGGCGGGGACGAGCAGTACTTC. Its translation: CASSGSGGGDEQYF.